Below, 3 T cell receptor beta chains from the same sample are listed, as sequenced in a study of spatial heterogeneity in lung cancer. In TCRdb, the 5' RACE reads were re-called with MiXCR into one record per CDR3 protein. The repertoire holds more than 30,000 distinct CDR3 sequences, with roughly a tenth as singletons. Regarding time point: blood at routine non-recurrence follow-up after resection. This material consisted of PBMCs, taken at follow-up. The source is a female donor with early-stage non-small cell lung cancer.

The genes are TRBV20-1 and TRBJ1-5; D unresolved. The CDR3 length is 12 residues. CDR1 is DFQATT, CDR2 SNEGSKA, per germline (reference sequence). V gave up 1 base and J gave up 5 bases, with 6 bases separating them. This CDR3 reads CSARVGDQPQHF. The CDR3 DNA is TGCAGTGCTAGAGTCGGAGATCAGCCCCAGCATTTT.

This clonotype occurred a few times. The chain employs TRBV21-1 and TRBJ2-5. TRBV21-1 counts as a pseudogene. The CDR3 has 14 residues. CDR3: CASSKGEGEETQYF. In DNA, the CDR3 is TGTGCCAGCAGCAAAGGAGAAGGAGAGGAGACCCAGTACTTC.

This clonotype has a handful of counts. The rearrangement uses TRBV14 and TRBJ2-3, with 10 bases identical to TRBD2. CDR1 is SGHDN and CDR2 is FVKESK in the germline V gene. V trimming: 4 bases; J trimming: 0 bases; junction bases outside the gene matches: 4. The CDR3 spans 16 residues. CDR3 in DNA: TGTGCCAGCAGCCTCCAGCGGGGGGGCAGCACAGATACGCAGTATTTT. This encodes CASSLQRGGSTDTQYF.